These 21 T cell receptor beta chains were sequenced from one sample in a study of shared clonotypes between healthy human individuals. TCRdb keeps only in-frame clones here, not all; method: immunoSEQ multiplex PCR. The repertoire holds about 1,500,000 clones, around 97% seen once, with 1% to 1.5% in the top ten. The source material was naive CD4+ T cells sorted from blood. The subset here: CD45RA+ positively selected. The origin of the receptors is a man aged 25 to 40 in good health.

The rearrangement joins TRBV7-2 to TRBJ2-7, with D perhaps matching TRBD2 (6 bases). There are 14 residues in the CDR3. Germline-derived CDR1 and CDR2 are SGHTA and FQGNSA. The V end lost 5 bases, the J end lost 4 bases, and 15 bases lay between the germline ends. The CDR3 DNA is TGTGCCAGCAGCCCCCCTAGCGTGGGTTACGAGCAGTACTTC. Translation gives CASSPPSVGYEQYF.

The chain combines TRBV11-2 with TRBJ2-7, with D possibly being TRBD1 (5 bases). The CDR3 extends over 15 amino acids. Germline CDR1 SGHAT, CDR2 FQNNGV. V was shortened by 5 bases and J by 2 bases, with 16 bases between the two germline ends. The CDR3, as DNA: TGTGCCAGCAGCCTCAACCCCCAGGGTACCTACGAGCAGTACTTC. Encoded protein: CASSLNPQGTYEQYF.

V gene TRBV30 combines with J gene TRBJ2-7; the match to TRBD1 covers 8 bases. The CDR3 has 16 residues. Unmatched junction bases numbered 11, after V lost 2 bases and J lost 2 bases. CDR1 is GTSNPN, CDR2 SVGIG, per germline (reference sequence). In DNA, the CDR3 is TGTGCCTGGAGTCGACTTGGGGACAGGACGGCCTACGAGCAGTACTTC. Translation gives CAWSRLGDRTAYEQYF.

The J gene is TRBJ2-1, the V gene TRBV6-1, with D perhaps TRBD2 (6 bases). The CDR3 runs to 16 residues. Germline CDR1 and CDR2: MNHNS and SASEGT. V lost 2 bases, J lost 0 bases, and 11 bases lay in between. The CDR3 here is CASSESGGSSYNEQFF. For the CDR3, the DNA is TGTGCCAGCAGTGAAAGTGGGGGGAGCTCCTACAATGAGCAGTTCTTC.

The rearrangement joins TRBV10-2 to TRBJ2-7, with D perhaps TRBD1 (6 bases). Trimming left V 8 bases short and J 2 bases short, with 16 bases between. Germline V CDR1 and CDR2: WSHSY, SAAADI. This CDR3 is built from 14 residues. As DNA, the CDR3 is TGCGCCAGCGGGGAATACAGGGTCCCCTACGAGCAGTACTTC. This translates into CASGEYRVPYEQYF.

The sample holds one count of this clone. The chain has TRBV28 and TRBJ1-2; D gene unclear. V was cut by 5 bases and J by 5 bases, with 15 bases left in between. CDR3 size: 14 residues. From germline, CDR1 is MDHEN and CDR2 SYDVKM. The CDR3, as DNA: TGTGCCAGCAGTCCTGGGGTACCGCCTTATGGCTACACCTTC. Translation gives CASSPGVPPYGYTF.

The chain is built from TRBV7-2 and TRBJ2-3; 8 positions agree with TRBD1. The V gene's germline CDR1 is SGHTA and CDR2 FQGNSA. J gave up 3 bases and V 5 bases, and 7 bases lay outside the gene matches. The CDR3 extends over 15 amino acids. The CDR3 DNA reads TGTGCCAGCAGCCCCCGGACAGGGAGAACAGATACGCAGTATTTT. Translating gives CASSPRTGRTDTQYF. The variable domain in full, completed from reference TRBV7-2 and TRBJ2-3, reads GAGVSQSPSNKVTEKGKDVELRCDPISGHTALYWYRQSLGQGLEFLIYFQGNSAPDKSGLPSDRFSAERTGGSVSTLTIQRTQQEDSAVYLCASSPRTGRTDTQYFGPGTRLTVL.

The chain recombines TRBV5-1 with TRBJ2-1; 16 bases agree with TRBD2. V gave up 4 bases and J gave up 8 bases; unmatched junction bases: 18. The CDR3 covers 20 residues. Germline V gene data show CDR1 as SGHRS and CDR2 as YFSETQ. The CDR3 region has the DNA TGCGCCAGCAGCGTCGGGACTAGCGGGAGGGCCTCGGGTTGGGTCGATGAGCAGTTCTTC. Translated, it gives CASSVGTSGRASGWVDEQFF.

This clone was seen just once. V gene TRBV18 combines with J gene TRBJ1-5; TRBD1 matches 8 bases. CDR3 size: 18 residues. Trimming took 1 base from V and 9 from J; bases not matched to a gene: 17. Germline V gene sequence: CDR1 KGHSH, CDR2 LQKENI. This CDR3 reads CASSPQSSLGQGPGPQHF. CDR3 bases: TGTGCCAGCTCACCACAGTCTTCACTAGGACAGGGACCTGGGCCCCAGCATTTT.

The chain is built from TRBV9 and TRBJ2-1; 12 positions agree with TRBD2. The ends lost 0 bases at V and 6 bases at J; junction bases unmatched: 4. Germline V gene lookup returns CDR1 SGDLS and CDR2 YYNGEE. This CDR3 is built from 16 residues. The chain's CDR3 is CASSVGASGRANEQFF. The CDR3 DNA reads as TGTGCCAGCAGCGTAGGGGCTAGCGGGAGGGCCAATGAGCAGTTCTTC.

This rearrangement joins TRBV7-9 to TRBJ1-2; TRBD1 might be the D (6 bases). Trimming cost V 2 bases and J 8 bases, with 12 bases left between them. This CDR3 contains 13 residues. CDR1 is SEHNR and CDR2 is FQNEAQ in the germline V gene (reference sequence). CDR3 amino acids: CASSLNTGRGYTF. Written as DNA, the CDR3 is TGTGCCAGCAGCTTAAATACAGGGCGCGGCTACACCTTC.

This sequence joins TRBV6-1 and TRBJ2-7; no reliable D call. Trimming took 6 bases from V and 3 from J, leaving 15 bases between them. There are 14 residues in the CDR3. The V gene's germline CDR1 is MNHNS and CDR2 SASEGT. For the CDR3, the DNA is TGTGCCAGCAGCCTCACCTTCCCGGACTACGAGCAGTACTTC. Its translation is CASSLTFPDYEQYF.

This sequence joins TRBV29-1 and TRBJ2-2; D is unresolved. Germline CDR1 SQVTM, CDR2 ANQGSEA. The V and J ends lost 6 bases and 5 bases respectively, with 16 bases between them. This CDR3 contains 14 residues. The CDR3 here is CSVGNPQGTGELFF. The CDR3 nucleotides read TGCAGCGTGGGGAACCCCCAAGGTACCGGGGAGCTGTTTTTT.

The CDR3 nucleotides are TGCGCCAGCAGCTTTTTTGGACTAGCGAAAAGTAAGGTGGATACGCAGTATTTT. Its translation: CASSFFGLAKSKVDTQYF. This chain uses TRBV5-1 with TRBJ2-3; 9 bases align to TRBD2. The CDR3 has 18 residues. J lost 6 bases, V lost 2 bases, and 16 bases had no gene match. The germline CDR1 and CDR2 sequences are SGHRS and YFSETQ.

Worth noting for this clone: Within the sample, other DNA sequences also encode this same CDR3. The chain couples TRBV29-1 to TRBJ2-5; no definite D call. Trimming shortened V by 5 bases and J by 1 base, and 2 bases separated the two germline ends. The length of the CDR3 is 10 residues. Germline V gives CDR1 SQVTM, CDR2 ANQGSEA. This CDR3 reads CSVLQETQYF. In DNA form, the CDR3 reads TGCAGCGTTCTCCAAGAGACCCAGTACTTC.

The chain uses TRBV10-3 and TRBJ2-7; D not resolved. V lost 0 bases to trimming and J lost 0 bases, with 9 bases between them. Germline lookup yields CDR1 ENHRY and CDR2 SYGVKD. CDR3 length equals 15 residues. CDR3 amino acids: CAISESSRHSYEQYF. The CDR3 coding sequence is TGTGCCATCAGTGAGTCGAGCCGGCACTCCTACGAGCAGTACTTC.

This chain uses TRBV7-2 with TRBJ1-4; TRBD1 might be the D (5 bases). The ends were cut back, 4 bases at V and 8 bases at J, with 17 bases in the middle. From germline, CDR1 is SGHTA and CDR2 FQGNSA. CDR3 length equals 15 residues. Here the CDR3 reads CASSSRGLRREKLFF. The CDR3 coding sequence is TGTGCCAGCAGCTCGCGGGGCCTACGTAGAGAAAAACTGTTTTTT.

This chain connects TRBV15 to TRBJ1-5, with a weak D call TRBD1 (6 bases). Trimming shortened V by 0 bases and J by 7 bases, and 16 bases separated the two germline ends. CDR3 size: 16 residues. Germline values: CDR1 LNHNV, CDR2 YYDKDF (reference sequence). The CDR3 loop reads CATSRDVRGSGQPQHF. CDR3 coding DNA: TGTGCCACCAGCAGAGATGTGAGGGGGAGCGGCCAGCCCCAGCATTTT.

This chain connects TRBV10-1 to TRBJ2-7; TRBD2 might be the D (7 bases). Germline-derived CDR1 and CDR2 are WNHNN and SYGVQD (reference sequence). This CDR3 is 15 amino acids long. Between the trimmed V and J ends, which lost 0 bases and 4 bases, there was a span of 13 bases. The DNA of the CDR3 is TGCGCCAGCAGTGAGTCACCGGGGGGCGGTTACGAGCAGTACTTC. Protein product: CASSESPGGGYEQYF.

V usage is TRBV7-3 and J usage is TRBJ2-1, with D possibly being TRBD2 (5 bases). The CDR3 covers 15 residues. The V end was cut by 1 base, the J end by 5 bases, with 12 bases between. The germline gives CDR1 SGHTA, CDR2 FQGTGA. CDR3 protein: CASSLKVGVHNEQFF. CDR3 DNA sequence: TGTGCCAGCAGCTTAAAGGTGGGAGTCCACAATGAGCAGTTCTTC.

V usage is TRBV7-9 and J usage is TRBJ1-5; the match to TRBD1 covers 7 bases. Germline V gene sequence: CDR1 SEHNR, CDR2 FQNEAQ (reference sequence). The CDR3 runs 15 residues. V was clipped by 5 bases and J by 2 bases; unmatched bases: 6. The CDR3 DNA reads as TGTGCCAGCAGCCAAACAGGGGCCGGCAATCAGCCCCAGCATTTT. Translation: CASSQTGAGNQPQHF.